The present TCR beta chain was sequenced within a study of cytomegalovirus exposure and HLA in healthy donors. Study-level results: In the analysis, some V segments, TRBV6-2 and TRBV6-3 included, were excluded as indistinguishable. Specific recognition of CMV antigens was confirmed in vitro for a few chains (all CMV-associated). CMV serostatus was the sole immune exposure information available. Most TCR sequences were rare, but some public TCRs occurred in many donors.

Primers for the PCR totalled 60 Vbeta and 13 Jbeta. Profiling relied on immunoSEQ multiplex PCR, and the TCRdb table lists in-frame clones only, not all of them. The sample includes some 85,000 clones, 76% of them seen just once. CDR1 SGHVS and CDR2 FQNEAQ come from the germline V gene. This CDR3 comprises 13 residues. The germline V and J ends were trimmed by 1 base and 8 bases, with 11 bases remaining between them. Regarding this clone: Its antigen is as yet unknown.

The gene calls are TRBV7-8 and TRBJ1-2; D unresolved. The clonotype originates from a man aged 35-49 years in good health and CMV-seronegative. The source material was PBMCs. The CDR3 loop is CASSLVPLSGYTF. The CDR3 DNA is TGTGCCAGCAGCTTAGTCCCTTTGAGCGGCTACACCTTC.